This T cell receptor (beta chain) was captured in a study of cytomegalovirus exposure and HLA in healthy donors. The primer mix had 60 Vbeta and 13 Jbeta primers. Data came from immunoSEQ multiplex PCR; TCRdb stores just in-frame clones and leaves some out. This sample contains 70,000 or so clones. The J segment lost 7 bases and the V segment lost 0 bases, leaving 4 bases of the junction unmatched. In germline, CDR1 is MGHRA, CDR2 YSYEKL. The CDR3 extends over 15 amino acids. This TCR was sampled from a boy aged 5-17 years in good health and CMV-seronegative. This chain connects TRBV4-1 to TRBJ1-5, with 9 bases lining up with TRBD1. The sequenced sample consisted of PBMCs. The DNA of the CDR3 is TGCGCCAGCAGCCAAGAGGGGACAGGGTTCCAGCCCCAGCATTTT. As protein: CASSQEGTGFQPQHF.